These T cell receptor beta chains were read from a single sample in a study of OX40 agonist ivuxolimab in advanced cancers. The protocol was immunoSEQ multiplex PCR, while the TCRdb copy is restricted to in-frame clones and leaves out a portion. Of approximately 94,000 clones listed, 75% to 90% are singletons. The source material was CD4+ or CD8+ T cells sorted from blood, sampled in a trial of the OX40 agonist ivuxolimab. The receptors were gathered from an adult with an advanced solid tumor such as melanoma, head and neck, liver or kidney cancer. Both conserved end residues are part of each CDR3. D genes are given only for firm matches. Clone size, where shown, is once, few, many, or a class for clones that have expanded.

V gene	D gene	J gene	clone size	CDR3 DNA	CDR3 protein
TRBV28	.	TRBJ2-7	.	TGTGCCACCGCTGCTTCACCCCCAGACTACGAGCAGTACTTC	CATAASPPDYEQYF
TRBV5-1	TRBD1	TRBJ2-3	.	TGCGCCAGCAGCCAAGGACAGGGTCAGAGCACAGATACGCAGTATTTT	CASSQGQGQSTDTQYF
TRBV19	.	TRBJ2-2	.	TGTGCCAGTAGAAGAACGGGCGGGGAGCTGTTTTTT	CASRRTGGELFF
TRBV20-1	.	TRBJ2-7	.	TGCAGTGCTTTGAGCATGGGAGAGCAGTACTTC	CSALSMGEQYF
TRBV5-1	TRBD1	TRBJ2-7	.	TGCGCCAGCAGCTTCGTCCCAGGGGGAACCTACGAGCAGTACTTC	CASSFVPGGTYEQYF
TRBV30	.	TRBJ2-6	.	TGTGCCTGGAGTGTGGGGAGGGTCCTGACTTTC	CAWSVGRVLTF
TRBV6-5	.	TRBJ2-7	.	TGTGCCAGCAGTCTCGGGGAGAGGTACGAGCAGTACTTC	CASSLGERYEQYF
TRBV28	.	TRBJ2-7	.	.	CASSFGAGAGGYF
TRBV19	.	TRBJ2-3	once	TGTGCCAGTAGTATAGTAGGAGGGGTCCGCACAGATACGCAGTATTTT	CASSIVGGVRTDTQYF
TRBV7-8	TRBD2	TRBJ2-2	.	TGTGCCAGCAGAGGCCTCGGGACTAGGGACACCGGGGAGCTGTTTTTT	CASRGLGTRDTGELFF
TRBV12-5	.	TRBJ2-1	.	TGTGCTAGTGGCCTATCAGGGGAGCAGTTCTTC	CASGLSGEQFF
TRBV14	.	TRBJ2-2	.	TGTGCCAGCAGCCAAGTCCGGGAGTCCGGGGAGCTGTTTTTT	CASSQVRESGELFF
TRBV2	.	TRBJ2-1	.	TGTGCCAGCAGAGGGAATGAGCAGTTCTTC	CASRGNEQFF
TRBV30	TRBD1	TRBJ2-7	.	TGTGCCTGGAGCACGAAACCGGGACAGTCGGCACTAGTGGGTCAGAGTGGAAAGAACGAGCAGTACTTC	CAWSTKPGQSALVGQSGKNEQYF
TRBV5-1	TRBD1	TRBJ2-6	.	TGCGCCAGCACAACCGGGACAGGGGTCTCTGGGGCCAACGTCCTGACTTTC	CASTTGTGVSGANVLTF
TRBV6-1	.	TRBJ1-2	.	TGTGCCAGCAGTGTGAGGGAAAACTATGGCTACACCTTC	CASSVRENYGYTF
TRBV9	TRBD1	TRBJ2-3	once	TGTGCCAGCAGCAGACAGGGGACCACCCCAGATACGCAGTATTTT	CASSRQGTTPDTQYF
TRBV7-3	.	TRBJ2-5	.	TGTGCCAGCAGCTTAATCGGCAGACAAGAGACCCAGTACTTC	CASSLIGRQETQYF
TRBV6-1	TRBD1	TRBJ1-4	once	TGTGCCAGCAGGGACAGGGGGTTAAGCGAAAAACTGTTTTTT	CASRDRGLSEKLFF
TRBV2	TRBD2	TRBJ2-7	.	TGTGCCAGCGAGGGAAGGGCGGGGGGGCCTTCTGAGCAGTACTTC	CASEGRAGGPSEQYF
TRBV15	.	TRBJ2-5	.	TGTGCCACCAGCAAAGGGGACCAAGAGACCCAGTACTTC	CATSKGDQETQYF
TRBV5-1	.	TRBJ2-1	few	TGCGCCAGCAAATCCGGGACGAACTCCTACAATGAGCAGTTCTTC	CASKSGTNSYNEQFF
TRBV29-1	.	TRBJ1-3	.	TGCAGCGTTGAAGGGGGTTGGTCTGGAAACACCATATATTTT	CSVEGGWSGNTIYF
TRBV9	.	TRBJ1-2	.	TGTGCCAGCAGCCAAGGGGCAGGCCAAATACTCTATGGCTACACCTTC	CASSQGAGQILYGYTF
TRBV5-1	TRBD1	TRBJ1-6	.	TGCGCCAGCAGCTTGTCATCAGGGGGCGTTAATTCACCCCTCCACTTT	CASSLSSGGVNSPLHF
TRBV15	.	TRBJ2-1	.	TGTGCCACCAGCAGAGGTGGTTCGGGACGCTACAATGAGCAGTTCTTC	CATSRGGSGRYNEQFF
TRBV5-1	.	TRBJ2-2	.	TGCGCCAGCAGGTGGAGGGCGAACACCGGGGAGCTGTTTTTT	CASRWRANTGELFF
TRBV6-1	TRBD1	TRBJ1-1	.	TGTGCCAGCAGCACGGACAGGGCGAACACTGAAGCTTTCTTT	CASSTDRANTEAFF
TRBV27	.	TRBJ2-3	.	TGTGCCAGCGGCCGTGGGGATTGGCGGGATACGCAGTATTTT	CASGRGDWRDTQYF
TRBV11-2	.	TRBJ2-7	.	TGTGCCAGCAGCTTGCTTGGTTTCGACTACTACGAGCAGTACTTC	CASSLLGFDYYEQYF
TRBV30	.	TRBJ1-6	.	TGTGCCTGGACCCGGACAGCTTCCAATTCACCCCTCCACTTT	CAWTRTASNSPLHF
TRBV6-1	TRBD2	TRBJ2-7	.	TGTGCCAGCAGTGAAATAGCGGGAGGTGTGATGCGGTACTTC	CASSEIAGGVMRYF
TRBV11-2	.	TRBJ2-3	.	TGTGCCAGCAGCCAAGATGGAGGGGCGAGCCTCACAGATACGCAGTATTTT	CASSQDGGASLTDTQYF
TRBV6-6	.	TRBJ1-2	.	TGTGCCAGCAGTTACGGGGGCCCTAACTATGGCTACACCTTC	CASSYGGPNYGYTF
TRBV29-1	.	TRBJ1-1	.	TGCAGCGTTGATAGGGGCCCTGAAGCTTTCTTT	CSVDRGPEAFF
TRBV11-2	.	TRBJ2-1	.	TGTGCCAGCAGCCTCACTCGGGGTACCTACAATGAGCAGTTCTTC	CASSLTRGTYNEQFF
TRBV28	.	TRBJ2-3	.	TGTGCCAGCAGTTTAGAGGGGCGGACTGGGAGTGGTACAGATACGCAGTATTTT	CASSLEGRTGSGTDTQYF
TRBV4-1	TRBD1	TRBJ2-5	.	TGCGCCAGCAGCCAAGAGGGACAGTTCCCCCTACAAGAGACCCAGTACTTC	CASSQEGQFPLQETQYF
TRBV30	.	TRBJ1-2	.	TGTGCCTGGAGGGGACGGAGCTATGGCTACACCTTC	CAWRGRSYGYTF
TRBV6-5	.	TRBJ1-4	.	TGTGCCAGCAGTCTACAAGGGAATGAAAAACTGTTTTTT	CASSLQGNEKLFF
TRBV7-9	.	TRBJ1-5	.	TGTGCCAGCAGCTTATCGGGAGGGGACCGGGGTCAGCCCCAGCATTTT	CASSLSGGDRGQPQHF
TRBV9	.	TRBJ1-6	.	TGTGCCAGCAGCGTAGTCTCCTCGGATTCACCCCTCCACTTT	CASSVVSSDSPLHF
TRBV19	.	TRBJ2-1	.	TGTGCCAGTAGTAACCAGGGTATTGAGCAGTTCTTC	CASSNQGIEQFF
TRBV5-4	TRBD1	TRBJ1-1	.	TGTGCCAGCAGCCCGCGGACAGGGGAGAACACTGAAGCTTTCTTT	CASSPRTGENTEAFF